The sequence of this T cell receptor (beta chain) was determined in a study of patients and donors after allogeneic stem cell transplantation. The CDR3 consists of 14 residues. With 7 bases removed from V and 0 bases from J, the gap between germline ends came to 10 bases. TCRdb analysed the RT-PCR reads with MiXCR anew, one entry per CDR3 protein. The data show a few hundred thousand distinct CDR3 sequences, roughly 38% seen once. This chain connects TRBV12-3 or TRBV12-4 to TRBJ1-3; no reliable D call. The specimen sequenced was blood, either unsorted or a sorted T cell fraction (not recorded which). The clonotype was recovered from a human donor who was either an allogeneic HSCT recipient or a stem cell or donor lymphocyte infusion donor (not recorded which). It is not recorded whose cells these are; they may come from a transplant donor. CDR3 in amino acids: CASIKGTSGNTIYF. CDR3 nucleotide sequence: TGTGCCAGCATTAAGGGTACCTCTGGAAACACCATATATTTT.